The sequence of this T cell receptor (beta chain) was determined in a study of cytomegalovirus exposure and HLA in healthy donors. 13 Jbeta primers and 60 Vbeta primers were used for the PCR. This table comes from immunoSEQ multiplex PCR, and its TCRdb copy is limited to in-frame clones, with some not included. The sample shows about 120,000 clones, 55% to 65% of them seen only once. The CDR3 length is 15 residues. V trimming: 7 bases; J trimming: 6 bases; junction bases outside the gene matches: 8. Germline lookup yields CDR1 SNHLY and CDR2 FYNNEI. This receptor was taken from a man aged 40-49 years in good health and CMV-seropositive. The V and J genes are TRBV2 and TRBJ2-2, with 10 bases matching TRBD2. Sequencing was performed on PBMCs. This CDR3 reads CASKGASGSPGELFF. The CDR3 coding sequence is TGTGCCAGCAAAGGGGCTAGCGGGAGCCCCGGGGAGCTGTTTTTT.